Each of the 2 T cell receptor beta chains below was sequenced from the same sample in a study of T cells in Graves' hyperthyroidism and ophthalmopathy. Authors of the study amplified TCR beta CDR3 regions from RNA transcripts. Initially, a first-round RT-PCR of the TCR CDR3 employed the HTBI primer set. MiXCR, run by TCRdb on the multiplex PCR reads, gives a single entry per CDR3 protein. The sample contains around 530,000 distinct CDR3 sequences, 15% to 20% of which appear only once. What was sequenced was blood. Receptor source: a woman aged 18-29 years with Graves' ophthalmopathy.

This clonotype was recorded many times. CDR3 sequence reads: CASSLGVSGRGDTQYF. The CDR3 DNA sequence: TGTGCCAGCAGCTTAGGTGTTAGCGGGAGAGGAGATACGCAGTATTTT. V and J are TRBV7-3 and TRBJ2-3; 9 bases are a match to TRBD2. This CDR3 has 16 amino acids. The germline gives CDR1 SGHTA, CDR2 FQGTGA. The J segment lost 5 bases and the V segment lost 2 bases, leaving 8 bases of the junction unmatched. The complete variable domain, with remaining parts taken from reference TRBV7-3 and TRBJ2-3, reads GAGVSQTPSNKVTEKGKYVELRCDPISGHTALYWYRQSLGQGPEFLIYFQGTGAADDSGLPNDRFFAVRPEGSVSTLKIQRTERGDSAVYLCASSLGVSGRGDTQYFGPGTRLTVL.

In this sample, this clonotype turned up many times. The V and J genes are TRBV13 and TRBJ2-7; D unclear. Germline-derived CDR1 and CDR2 are PRHDT and FYEKMQ (reference sequence). The ends were cut back, 0 bases at V and 3 bases at J, with 6 bases in the middle. The CDR3 consists of 13 residues. CDR3 in DNA: TGTGCCAGCAGCTTAGGTCGGTACTACGAGCAGTACTTC. Amino acids: CASSLGRYYEQYF.